This TCR beta chain was captured in a study of T-cell memory formation after mild COVID-19. Points from the study as a whole: For contracting clones, CD4+ ones sat mainly in CM and EM, CD8+ in EMRA.

TCRdb independently ran MiXCR on the 5' RACE reads; one entry per CDR3 protein. The sample shows around 430,000 distinct CDR3 sequences, around a sixth of them seen only once. Trimming removed 3 bases at V and 8 bases at J, with 10 bases between. CDR1 MNHEY and CDR2 SVGAGI come from the germline V gene. CDR3 length: 12 residues. A note on this clonotype: No antigen is known for it.

Source material: PBMCs or a T cell subset sorted from them (not recorded which). This sequence joins TRBV6-5 and TRBJ1-1; D is possibly TRBD1 (6 bases). The TCR comes from a young man who had mild COVID-19 (a few samples of this study predate the infection). Cell type and time point are not known. Here the CDR3 reads CASSYGGQEAFF. The DNA of the CDR3 is TGTGCCAGCAGTTATGGGGGGCAAGAAGCTTTCTTT.